This T cell receptor beta chain was sequenced in a study of blood T cell repertoires in COVID-19. About the study: Researchers got acute and convalescent COVID-19 samples from the United States, Italy and Spain. The analysed material was cDNA or gDNA that came from T cells, B-cell-depleted T cells, or PBMCs.

Deletions cut 8 bases from V and 2 bases from J, with 15 bases between. The CDR3 loop spans 14 amino acids. CDR1 and CDR2 from the germline V gene are SGHAT and FQNNGV. Source study methods: Amplification of reference gene primers was used by the study to estimate nucleated cell counts. The data were produced by immunoSEQ multiplex PCR, yet TCRdb's version contains in-frame clones alone and is incomplete. V and J calls and clone size are those listed in that table; D and trimming were worked out from the DNA. Among about 200,000 clones listed, 75% to 85% were seen once. Sequencing input: peripheral blood. This TCR derives from a human donor in a cohort sampled during active COVID-19. V gene TRBV11-2 combines with J gene TRBJ1-1; possibly TRBD1 for D (5 bases). The CDR3 sequence: CASSRDSYNTEAFF. CDR3 in DNA: TGTGCCAGCTCTCGCGACAGTTACAACACTGAAGCTTTCTTT. The variable domain in full, with the rest retrieved from reference TRBV11-2 and TRBJ1-1, is EAGVAQSPRYKIIEKRQSVAFWCNPISGHATLYWYQQILGQGPKLLIQFQNNGVVDDSQLPKDRFSAERLKGVDSTLKIQPAKLEDSAVYLCASSRDSYNTEAFFGQGTRLTVV.